The TCR beta chain described here comes from a study of blood T cells in healthy people across ages. V was clipped by 2 bases and J by 3 bases, with 8 bases between them. This CDR3 region has 14 residues. CDR1 and CDR2 (germline): MNHEY, SVGEGT. Then a second PCR, running about 6 to 12 cycles, was carried out with a sample-barcoded 5' primer and a J-beta primer mix. One entry per CDR3 protein results from TCRdb running MiXCR on the 5' RACE reads. The sample lists over a million distinct CDR3 sequences; less than 50% were seen once. This clonotype was found a few times. The clonotype originates from a woman aged 55-70 years in good health. The V call is TRBV6-2 or TRBV6-3, the J call TRBJ1-5, with a tentative D call TRBD1 (6 bases). Material for sequencing was blood. In nucleotides, the CDR3 is TGTGCCAGCAGTTACGGACAGCTCAATCAGCCCCAGCATTTT. This codes for CASSYGQLNQPQHF.